This T cell receptor beta chain was captured in a study of blood T cell repertoires in COVID-19. Overall study: Nucleic acid was either cDNA or gDNA, and it came from T cells, B-cell-depleted T cells, or PBMCs.

Produced via immunoSEQ multiplex PCR; TCRdb's table is partial and in-frame only. The table includes a few hundred thousand clones, roughly 84% detected once. Sample: peripheral blood. This clonotype was obtained from a man in his forties or fifties with active or convalescent COVID-19.

CDR3 region: CASRGGGGLGEQYF. The CDR3 DNA reads as TGTGCCAGCAGGGGAGGCGGGGGGCTGGGCGAGCAGTACTTC. This chain joins TRBV27 and TRBJ2-7; 8 nucleotides line up with TRBD2. Per the germline V gene, CDR1 is MNHEY and CDR2 is SMNVEV (reference sequence). The CDR3 is 14 amino acids. The V and J ends lost 6 bases and 6 bases, in that order; junction bases with no gene match: 10.